These 20 T cell receptor beta chains originate from one sample sequenced in a study of response to subunit inactivated influenza vaccine. Each CDR3 protein is one row after TCRdb ran MiXCR on the RT-PCR reads. The sample has 800,000 to 1,000,000 distinct CDR3 sequences, around 20% seen once. The sequencing here drew on PBMCs from blood, taken roughly 5 days after vaccination. The receptors here all came from a man aged 50 to 59 who received an inactivated influenza vaccine.

The chain links TRBV5-5 to TRBJ1-2, with D perhaps matching TRBD1 (6 bases). Germline CDR1 SGHKS, CDR2 YYEKEE (reference sequence). The CDR3 is 14 residues long. The V and J ends lost 4 bases and 6 bases respectively, with 16 bases between them. CDR3 region: CASSNQGRNDGYTF. The CDR3 nucleotides read TGTGCCAGCAGCAATCAGGGGAGGAACGATGGCTACACCTTC.

This clonotype has just a few counts. V is TRBV5-1 and J is TRBJ2-5; TRBD1 matches 7 bases. The ends lost 4 bases at V and 2 bases at J; junction bases unmatched: 5. Germline V lookup: CDR1 SGHRS, CDR2 YFSETQ. CDR3 length equals 14 residues. The CDR3 DNA is TGCGCCAGCAGCCCCGGACAGGAGCAAGAGACCCAGTACTTC. It encodes CASSPGQEQETQYF.

The chain is built from TRBV6-2 or TRBV6-3 and TRBJ2-1, with 13 bases identical to TRBD2. The CDR3 covers 19 residues. Trimming at V came to 8 bases and at J to 5 bases, leaving 18 bases not matched to a gene. Germline CDR1 is MNHEY and CDR2 is SVGEGT. The CDR3 protein is CASGPTPQFTSGRDNEQFF. CDR3 DNA: TGTGCCAGCGGCCCGACACCCCAGTTCACTAGCGGGAGGGACAATGAGCAGTTCTTC.

In this sample, this clonotype turned up a few times. The rearrangement uses TRBV5-1 and TRBJ2-1, with D perhaps assigned TRBD1 or TRBD2 (5 bases each). V gave up 2 bases and J gave up 2 bases, with 11 bases separating them. CDR3 length equals 15 residues. Germline CDR1 reads SGHRS; CDR2 reads YFSETQ. The CDR3, as DNA: TGCGCCAGCAGCTTTCCCCAGGGACCCTACAATGAGCAGTTCTTC. Residues: CASSFPQGPYNEQFF.

The V gene is TRBV6-1, the J gene TRBJ1-1, with D unclear. The germline V gene encodes CDR1 MNHNS and CDR2 SASEGT. V was trimmed by 5 bases and J by 0 bases, leaving 16 bases between them. The CDR3 has 16 residues. The CDR3: CASSPLQPLMNTEAFF. CDR3 nucleotides: TGTGCCAGCAGTCCCCTGCAACCCCTAATGAACACTGAAGCTTTCTTT.

V usage is TRBV5-1 and J usage is TRBJ2-4; D might be TRBD1 (6 bases). The CDR3 has 14 residues. Trimming took off 4 bases at V and 8 bases at J, with 16 bases between the two ends. Germline loops: CDR1 SGHRS, CDR2 YFSETQ. CDR3 in amino acids: CASSRSWGQDIQYF. CDR3 bases: TGCGCCAGCAGCCGTAGCTGGGGGCAAGACATTCAGTACTTC. Filled out from reference TRBV5-1 and TRBJ2-4, the complete variable domain reads KAGVTQTPRYLIKTRGQQVTLSCSPISGHRSVSWYQQTPGQGLQFLFEYFSETQRNKGNFPGRFSGRQFSNSRSEMNVSTLELGDSALYLCASSRSWGQDIQYFGAGTRLSVL.

This clonotype turned up a few times. The chain links TRBV5-5 to TRBJ2-5; 13 bases fit TRBD2. The CDR3 covers 14 residues. Unmatched junction bases numbered 2, after V lost 4 bases and J lost 5 bases. Germline V gene data show CDR1 as SGHKS and CDR2 as YYEKEE (reference sequence). The CDR3 loop reads CASSVTSGRETQYF. DNA of the CDR3: TGTGCCAGCAGCGTGACTAGCGGGAGGGAGACCCAGTACTTC.

The CDR3 reads CASSEGAPGGYEQYF. The CDR3 DNA reads TGTGCCAGCAGTGAAGGGGCCCCGGGAGGCTACGAGCAGTACTTC. The rearrangement uses TRBV6-1 and TRBJ2-7; the match to TRBD2 covers 7 bases. From germline, CDR1 is MNHNS and CDR2 SASEGT. After removal of 1 base from V and 3 bases from J, the junction contained 6 bases not matched to a gene. The CDR3 runs to 15 residues.

The gene calls are TRBV7-9 and TRBJ2-3, with D unclear. Germline CDR1 reads SEHNR; CDR2 reads FQNEAQ (reference sequence). The V end lost 5 bases, the J end lost 0 bases, and 12 bases lay between the germline ends. The CDR3 length is 15 residues. The chain's CDR3 is CASSIWQISTDTQYF. DNA for the CDR3: TGTGCCAGCAGCATATGGCAGATCAGCACAGATACGCAGTATTTT.

The CDR3 DNA follows: TGTGCCAGCAGTTACTCGAAAGGAGGTCAGCCCCAGCATTTT. It is translated as CASSYSKGGQPQHF. The chain employs TRBV6-5 and TRBJ1-5; D remains ambiguous. This CDR3 region has 14 residues. Germline lookup yields CDR1 MNHEY and CDR2 SVGAGI. Trimming stripped 0 bases from V and 6 bases from J, with 9 bases between.

This clonotype has just a few counts. The J gene is TRBJ2-1, the V gene TRBV20-1; 12 positions match TRBD2. Trimming removed 6 bases from V and 3 bases from J; junction bases left unmatched: 6. Germline CDR1 DFQATT, CDR2 SNEGSKA (reference sequence). There are 15 residues in the CDR3. In DNA, the CDR3 is TGCAGTGCCAGGACTAGCGGGGACAACTACAATGAGCAGTTCTTC. Amino acid sequence: CSARTSGDNYNEQFF.

This chain links TRBV11-3 with TRBJ2-3; a weak D match, TRBD2 (6 bases). V gave up 4 bases and J gave up 4 bases, with 21 bases separating them. This CDR3 is built from 17 residues. CDR1 is SGHNT and CDR2 is YENEEA in the germline V gene. The CDR3 protein is CASSSTYGTPNADTQYF. The DNA for the CDR3 is TGTGCCAGCAGCTCGACCTACGGGACTCCAAACGCAGATACGCAGTATTTT.

This clonotype was seen many times. The V gene is TRBV10-3, the J gene TRBJ2-7; D is possibly TRBD1 (6 bases). Germline CDR1 reads ENHRY; CDR2 reads SYGVKD. There are 12 residues in the CDR3. V shed 4 bases and J shed 3 bases, with 7 bases lying between them. The CDR3 spells CAISGTDYEQYF. In DNA, the CDR3 is TGTGCCATCAGTGGGACAGACTACGAGCAGTACTTC.

At least ten counts were recorded for this clonotype. V is TRBV24-1 and J is TRBJ2-5, with D tentatively TRBD1 or TRBD2 (6 bases each). CDR1 is KGHDR and CDR2 is SFDVKD in the germline V gene. Trimming removed 2 bases at V and 7 bases at J, with 16 bases between. The CDR3 spans 15 residues. CDR3 region: CATSDSSPGEATQYF. The CDR3 bases are TGTGCCACCAGTGATTCCTCCCCAGGGGAGGCGACCCAGTACTTC.

This clonotype was found a few times. This CDR3 reads CSARHGGGNTIYF. The CDR3 nucleotides are TGCAGTGCTCGCCACGGGGGTGGAAACACCATATATTTT. The chain carries TRBV20-1 and TRBJ1-3; D is perhaps TRBD1 (5 bases). The germline gives CDR1 DFQATT, CDR2 SNEGSKA (reference sequence). V shed 5 bases and J shed 3 bases, with 11 bases lying between them. The CDR3 covers 13 residues.

This chain uses TRBV29-1 with TRBJ2-1; D is uncertain. The length of the CDR3 is 12 residues. V lost 5 bases and J lost 9, with 14 bases in between. CDR1 is SQVTM, CDR2 ANQGSEA, per germline. CDR3 coding DNA: TGCAGCGTTAGTCTGGCGCGAGTTGAGCAGTTCTTC. Translation gives CSVSLARVEQFF.

This clonotype occurred a few times. The chain uses TRBV20-1 and TRBJ2-7; 12 bases are shared with TRBD2. The V gene's germline CDR1 is DFQATT and CDR2 SNEGSKA (reference sequence). The CDR3 has 15 amino acids. V lost 6 bases and J lost 4; bases outside the gene matches: 10. This CDR3 reads CSAEIPTSGSYEQYF. In DNA, the CDR3 is TGCAGTGCAGAAATACCGACTAGCGGGAGTTACGAGCAGTACTTC.

This chain links TRBV7-3 with TRBJ1-1, with 8 positions matching TRBD1. The CDR3 consists of 14 residues. Germline assignment: CDR1 SGHTA and CDR2 FQGTGA. V shed 5 bases and J 5 bases; nucleotides not matched to a gene: 7. In nucleotides, the CDR3 is TGTGCCAGCAGCCAACAGGGGGTTGGTACTGAAGCTTTCTTT. This translates into CASSQQGVGTEAFF.

This clonotype occurred a few times. The chain joins TRBV20-1 to TRBJ1-2; 8 bases align to TRBD1. In germline, CDR1 is DFQATT, CDR2 SNEGSKA (reference sequence). This CDR3 contains 14 residues. Losses at the gene ends were 2 bases for V and 5 bases for J; bases not matched to a gene: 7. In nucleotides, the CDR3 is TGCAGTGCTAGACGACAGGGGATTTTTTATGGCTACACCTTC. Protein: CSARRQGIFYGYTF.

This rearrangement joins TRBV27 to TRBJ2-1, with D tentatively TRBD1 (5 bases). This CDR3 has 14 amino acids. V lost 3 bases and J 8 bases, leaving 14 bases between the germline ends. CDR1 and CDR2 from the germline V gene are MNHEY and SMNVEV (reference sequence). The CDR3 sequence is CASSLGTGLYEQFF. CDR3 nucleotides: TGTGCCAGCAGTTTGGGAACAGGTCTTTATGAGCAGTTCTTC.